This T cell receptor beta chain came from a study of shared clonotypes between healthy human individuals. Sequencing was at deep level. Method: immunoSEQ multiplex PCR; TCRdb's copy keeps in-frame clones and lacks some. The sample lists around 2,000,000 clones, 90% to 95% occurring once. The ends lost 6 bases at V and 9 bases at J; junction bases unmatched: 9. The CDR3 extends over 15 amino acids. Per the germline V gene, CDR1 is MNHNS and CDR2 is SASEGT. The chain combines TRBV6-1 with TRBJ2-1, with 12 positions matching TRBD2. The sequenced sample consisted of naive CD4+ T cells sorted from blood. Noted subset: CD45RA+ positively selected. This TCR derives from a man aged 18 to 35 in good health. In DNA, the CDR3 is TGTGCCAGCAGCGTGACTAGCGGGGGTAAGGGTGAGCAGTTCTTC. This codes for CASSVTSGGKGEQFF.